These 18 T cell receptor beta chains originate from one sample sequenced in a study of shared clonotypes between healthy human individuals. The repertoire was sequenced with immunoSEQ multiplex PCR; TCRdb's copy has only in-frame clones and lacks some. The sample lists under 1,100,000 clones, around 76% occurring once. Input material: memory CD4+ T cells sorted from blood. As to subset: CD45RA-negative fraction. The receptors come from a man between 18 and 29 years old in good health.

For this clone: The junction does not match germline at one end; this may be a read error. V and J are TRBV7-7 and TRBJ2-5; no clear D gene. The CDR3 consists of 13 residues. Germline values: CDR1 SSHAT, CDR2 FNYEAQ (reference sequence). The CDR3 loop is CASSSTDLETQYF. CDR3 nucleotides: TGTGCTAGCAGCTCAACCGATCTAGAGACCCAGTACTTC. Complete variable domain (other parts from reference TRBV7-7 and TRBJ2-5): GAGVSQSPRYKVTKRGQDVTLRCDPISSHATLYWYQQALGQGPEFLTYFNYEAQPDKSGLPSDRFSAERPEGSISTLTIQRTEQRDSAMYRCASSSTDLETQYFGPGTRLLVL.

This clone has more than one count but fewer than ten. The chain joins TRBV13 to TRBJ2-2; no reliable D call. The germline V gene has CDR1 PRHDT and CDR2 FYEKMQ (reference sequence). Trimming left V 5 bases short and J 7 bases short, with 8 bases between. The CDR3 sequence is 12 residues long. CDR3 DNA sequence: TGTGCCAGCAGCCTAACCGGCGGGGAGCTGTTTTTT. It is translated as CASSLTGGELFF.

This rearrangement joins TRBV9 to TRBJ2-7, with D possibly matching TRBD2 (6 bases). In germline, CDR1 is SGDLS, CDR2 YYNGEE. V lost 4 bases and J 3 bases, leaving 17 bases between the germline ends. The CDR3 is 15 residues long. The CDR3 here is CASSPLGSAIYEQYF. As DNA, the CDR3 is TGTGCCAGCAGCCCGCTCGGGAGCGCTATCTACGAGCAGTACTTC.

This clone was found once. The chain joins TRBV5-6 to TRBJ2-1, with D perhaps given as TRBD1 or TRBD2 (6 bases each). Trimming removed 5 bases at V and 3 bases at J, with 21 bases between. The CDR3 runs 17 residues. Germline V gives CDR1 SGHDT, CDR2 YYEEEE. CDR3 sequence reads: CASSPHSTGAFYNEQFF. DNA for the CDR3: TGTGCCAGCAGTCCACACTCTACGGGGGCTTTCTACAATGAGCAGTTCTTC.

This clone has more than one count but fewer than ten. This chain joins TRBV6-6 and TRBJ2-7; 10 nucleotides match TRBD2. The germline CDR1 and CDR2 sequences are MNHNY and SVGAGI (reference sequence). CDR3 length: 14 amino acids. V dropped 4 bases and J dropped 6; count of bases not matched to a gene: 6. The CDR3 reads CASSSLAGVGEQYF. The DNA for the CDR3 is TGTGCCAGCAGTTCCCTAGCGGGAGTGGGCGAGCAGTACTTC.

The chain uses TRBV28 and TRBJ2-7, with no clear D. Trimming removed 6 bases from V and 5 bases from J, with 11 bases in between. CDR1 MDHEN and CDR2 SYDVKM come from the germline V gene. This CDR3 has 12 amino acids. CDR3 sequence (DNA): TGTGCCAGCAGCCTTAAGACCAACGAGCAGTACTTC. Amino acid sequence: CASSLKTNEQYF.

This clone was observed once. The J gene is TRBJ1-4, the V gene TRBV5-1; TRBD1 aligns across 9 bases. This CDR3 spans 15 amino acids. Germline loops: CDR1 SGHRS, CDR2 YFSETQ. Germline trimming cut 4 bases from V and 8 bases from J; bases unmatched to any gene: 9. In nucleotides, the CDR3 is TGCGCCAGCAGCCCTGGGACAGGGCCGAACGAAAAACTGTTTTTT. This encodes CASSPGTGPNEKLFF.

The rearrangement links TRBV5-8 to TRBJ1-5; TRBD1 might be the D (6 bases). Per the germline V gene, CDR1 is SGHTS and CDR2 is YDEGEE. Trimming cost V 4 bases and J 4 bases, with 15 bases left between them. The CDR3 is 15 amino acids. The CDR3 nucleotides are TGTGCCAGCAGCCGAAGAGACAGGTGGAATCAGCCCCAGCATTTT. It translates to CASSRRDRWNQPQHF.

The chain uses TRBV27 and TRBJ2-7; 8 bases map to TRBD1. V lost 6 bases, J lost 2 bases, and 12 bases stayed unmatched. This CDR3 region has 16 residues. Germline-derived CDR1 and CDR2 are MNHEY and SMNVEV (reference sequence). CDR3 in amino acids: CASSLITPGQAYEQYF. The CDR3 DNA reads as TGTGCCAGCAGCCTGATAACCCCGGGACAGGCCTACGAGCAGTACTTC.

The rearrangement uses TRBV11-2 and TRBJ2-1; 9 nucleotides align to TRBD1. There are 16 residues in the CDR3. Losses at the gene ends were 4 bases for V and 4 bases for J; bases not matched to a gene: 8. Germline-derived CDR1 and CDR2 are SGHAT and FQNNGV. The CDR3 DNA reads as TGTGCCAGCAGCTCTACCGGGACAGGGAGGTACAATGAGCAGTTCTTC. This codes for CASSSTGTGRYNEQFF. Variable domain in full (rest from reference TRBV11-2 and TRBJ2-1): EAGVAQSPRYKIIEKRQSVAFWCNPISGHATLYWYQQILGQGPKLLIQFQNNGVVDDSQLPKDRFSAERLKGVDSTLKIQPAKLEDSAVYLCASSSTGTGRYNEQFFGPGTRLTVL.

The chain is built from TRBV10-2 and TRBJ2-3; D is unclear. Germline V gives CDR1 WSHSY, CDR2 SAAADI. Trimming left V 3 bases short and J 8 bases short, with 3 bases between. The CDR3 spans 10 residues. This CDR3 is CASSESTQYF. The CDR3 DNA follows: TGCGCCAGCAGTGAATCTACGCAGTATTTT.

As for this clone: The junction does not match germline at one end; this may be a read error. This sequence joins TRBV10-3 and TRBJ2-2; no firm D call. Germline assignment: CDR1 ENHRY and CDR2 SYGVKD. The CDR3 covers 13 residues. For the CDR3, the DNA is TGTGCCATCAGTAATAAGAACCCCGGGGAGCTGTTTTTT. Translating it yields CAISNKNPGELFF.

CDR3 sequence: CAWSGTVYEQYF. The CDR3 DNA follows: TGTGCCTGGAGCGGGACAGTCTACGAGCAGTACTTC. The chain joins TRBV30 to TRBJ2-5; 7 bases are shared with TRBD1. The end of the DNA aligns better with TRBJ2-7, so the J call may be wrong. CDR1 and CDR2 (germline): GTSNPN, SVGIG (reference sequence). The CDR3 covers 12 residues.

The genes are TRBV5-1 and TRBJ2-4; 8 positions match TRBD2. In germline, CDR1 is SGHRS, CDR2 YFSETQ. The ends lost 5 bases at V and 8 bases at J; junction bases unmatched: 6. The CDR3 sequence is 13 residues long. The chain's CDR3 is CASRLAEGDIQYF. Written as DNA, the CDR3 is TGCGCCAGCAGACTAGCGGAGGGGGACATTCAGTACTTC.

V and J are TRBV11-2 and TRBJ2-5, with TRBD1 identical over 9 bases. The CDR3 totals 16 residues. The germline CDR1 and CDR2 sequences are SGHAT and FQNNGV. After removal of 3 bases from V and 2 bases from J, the junction contained 7 bases not matched to a gene. CDR3 in DNA: TGTGCCAGCAGCTTCGACAGGGGGGCTCGACAAGAGACCCAGTACTTC. It is translated as CASSFDRGARQETQYF. Combining the CDR3 with reference TRBV11-2 and TRBJ2-5 gives the whole variable domain EAGVAQSPRYKIIEKRQSVAFWCNPISGHATLYWYQQILGQGPKLLIQFQNNGVVDDSQLPKDRFSAERLKGVDSTLKIQPAKLEDSAVYLCASSFDRGARQETQYFGPGTRLLVL.

This clone was detected only a few times. V is TRBV5-4 and J is TRBJ2-1, with 7 bases identical to TRBD2. Germline CDR1 is SGHNT and CDR2 is YYREEE (reference sequence). The CDR3 spans 16 residues. The V segment lost 4 bases and the J segment 2 bases; nucleotides outside the gene matches: 9. CDR3 sequence: CASSASGAGTYNEQFF. The CDR3 DNA reads as TGTGCCAGCAGCGCGAGCGGGGCCGGCACCTACAATGAGCAGTTCTTC.

V and J are TRBV5-1 and TRBJ2-5; 11 nucleotides match TRBD2. The CDR3 has 16 residues. The V segment lost 2 bases and the J segment 3 bases; nucleotides outside the gene matches: 6. The germline gives CDR1 SGHRS, CDR2 YFSETQ. CDR3 nucleotides: TGCGCCAGCAGCTTATTTTTAGCGGGGGGGAAAGAGACCCAGTACTTC. Its translation is CASSLFLAGGKETQYF.

This chain uses TRBV11-2 with TRBJ2-6; D not certain. The CDR3 is 15 residues long. Per germline, CDR1 SGHAT and CDR2 FQNNGV. Trimming cost V 5 bases and J 3 bases, with 11 bases left between them. CDR3 sequence reads: CASSLQRYGANVLTF. The DNA of the CDR3 is TGTGCCAGCAGCCTCCAACGGTATGGGGCCAACGTCCTGACTTTC.